The 21 T cell receptor beta chains reported below all come from one sample, sequenced in a study of blood T cell repertoires in COVID-19. Clones were sequenced by immunoSEQ multiplex PCR, and TCRdb holds only the in-frame ones, with some missing. Of 200,000 to 250,000 clones listed, more than 70% are singletons. The specimen was peripheral blood. The origin of the receptors is a woman in her sixties or seventies with acute or convalescent COVID-19.

The J gene is TRBJ2-4, the V gene TRBV6-6; D unresolved. The CDR3 sequence is 16 residues long. The ends were cut back, 3 bases at V and 7 bases at J, with 19 bases in the middle. The germline CDR1 and CDR2 sequences are MNHNY and SVGAGI (reference sequence). In DNA form, the CDR3 reads TGTGCCAGCAGTTATTCAGCATCGACATCGACGAACATTCAGTACTTC. It is translated as CASSYSASTSTNIQYF.

The V gene is TRBV10-3, the J gene TRBJ1-2; 8 bases match TRBD1. CDR3 size: 12 residues. Germline V gene sequence: CDR1 ENHRY, CDR2 SYGVKD. J lost 8 bases, V lost 4 bases, and 3 bases had no gene match. The CDR3: CAISGTGYGYTF. Written as DNA, the CDR3 is TGTGCCATCAGTGGGACAGGGTACGGCTACACCTTC.

V is TRBV5-1 and J is TRBJ2-1, with 8 positions matching TRBD2. This CDR3 comprises 16 residues. Germline values: CDR1 SGHRS, CDR2 YFSETQ. V trimming: 2 bases; J trimming: 8 bases; junction bases outside the gene matches: 12. For the CDR3, the DNA is TGCGCCAGCAGCTTTTCATCCCGGGGGGGCCAGGATGAGCAGTTCTTC. Its translation: CASSFSSRGGQDEQFF.

This rearrangement joins TRBV9 to TRBJ2-7; 7 positions agree with TRBD1. Trimming cost V 0 bases and J 7 bases; bases outside gene matches: 4. The V gene's germline CDR1 is SGDLS and CDR2 YYNGEE. This CDR3 has 13 amino acids. CDR3 sequence (DNA): TGTGCCAGCAGCGTAGCAATGGACAGGGAGCAGTACTTC. This codes for CASSVAMDREQYF.

V and J are TRBV30 and TRBJ2-3; tentatively, D is TRBD1 (5 bases). V was clipped by 4 bases and J by 4 bases, with 12 bases between them. The CDR3 totals 13 residues. The germline V gene encodes CDR1 GTSNPN and CDR2 SVGIG (reference sequence). CDR3 loop: CAWTEKGADTQYF. The CDR3 bases are TGTGCCTGGACCGAAAAAGGGGCAGATACGCAGTATTTT.

The chain recombines TRBV21-1 with TRBJ2-1; the D call TRBD2 from the table was never checked on the DNA. TRBV21-1 counts as a pseudogene. CDR3 length equals 16 residues. CDR3: CASSKGGGLAGGLQFF. CDR3 coding DNA: TGTGCCAGCAGCAAAGGCGGGGGCCTAGCGGGAGGACTTCAGTTCTTC.

This clone was recorded only once. This sequence joins TRBV7-9 and TRBJ1-1, with D unresolved. The V gene lost 5 bases and the J gene lost 2 bases, with 12 bases spanning the gap. The CDR3 is 14 amino acids. Germline V gives CDR1 SEHNR, CDR2 FQNEAQ (reference sequence). As DNA, the CDR3 is TGTGCCAGCAGCGGACTCGGCGGCAACACTGAAGCTTTCTTT. This sequence encodes CASSGLGGNTEAFF.

This chain uses TRBV14 with TRBJ2-4, with 10 bases lining up with TRBD2. Trimming cost V 2 bases and J 3 bases; bases outside gene matches: 16. This CDR3 spans 20 amino acids. Germline-derived CDR1 and CDR2 are SGHDN and FVKESK. CDR3 protein: CASSQRLAGAGPEGKNIQYF. In DNA form, the CDR3 reads TGTGCCAGCAGCCAACGACTAGCGGGTGCTGGGCCCGAGGGCAAAAACATTCAGTACTTC.

The chain is built from TRBV11-2 and TRBJ1-6; 9 bases are a match to TRBD1. The germline CDR1 and CDR2 sequences are SGHAT and FQNNGV. After removal of 5 bases from V and 10 bases from J, the junction contained 3 bases not matched to a gene. This CDR3 has 13 residues. The CDR3 DNA is TGTGCCAGCAGCCCGGGACAGGGCTCACCCCTCCACTTT. It translates to CASSPGQGSPLHF.

This clone was detected once. The rearrangement uses TRBV19 and TRBJ1-4, with a tentative D call TRBD1 (5 bases). Germline loops: CDR1 LNHDA, CDR2 SQIVND (reference sequence). This CDR3 is built from 14 residues. V was shortened by 3 bases and J by 5 bases, with 10 bases between the two germline ends. This chain's CDR3 is CASSITRANEKLFF. The CDR3 DNA is TGTGCCAGTAGTATCACCAGGGCGAATGAAAAACTGTTTTTT.

The chain employs TRBV6-5 and TRBJ1-5; possible D gene TRBD1, 5 bases. Germline lookup yields CDR1 MNHEY and CDR2 SVGAGI. V dropped 6 bases and J dropped 2 bases, with 14 bases sitting between them. CDR3 size: 15 residues. CDR3 residues: CASRRKGLGNQPQHF. The CDR3 DNA sequence: TGTGCCAGCAGACGTAAGGGGCTTGGCAATCAGCCCCAGCATTTT.

The chain employs TRBV2 and TRBJ2-3; 8 bases map to TRBD1. The CDR3 totals 16 residues. CDR1 SNHLY and CDR2 FYNNEI come from the germline V gene. V shed 9 bases and J 6 bases; nucleotides not matched to a gene: 17. The CDR3 nucleotides are TGTGCCAGTGGGCCGGACAGGGCCACGGCTAAGGATACGCAGTATTTT. Translation gives CASGPDRATAKDTQYF.

V is TRBV12-5 and J is TRBJ1-1; D gene unclear. This CDR3 is 12 amino acids long. V was cut by 0 bases and J by 7 bases, with 6 bases left in between. The V gene's germline CDR1 is LGHNT and CDR2 FRNRAP. This chain's CDR3 is CASGLVPGEAFF. CDR3 sequence (DNA): TGTGCTAGTGGTTTGGTACCGGGTGAAGCTTTCTTT.

The gene calls are TRBV2 and TRBJ1-6, with TRBD1 matching 7 bases. This CDR3 comprises 14 residues. The germline V gene has CDR1 SNHLY and CDR2 FYNNEI. V dropped 4 bases and J dropped 12; count of bases not matched to a gene: 9. CDR3 DNA: TGTGCCAGCAGTGTACAGGGGAGGTCGGAACCCCTCCACTTT. Translation: CASSVQGRSEPLHF.

The chain couples TRBV7-9 to TRBJ1-1; D is ambiguous. V was pared by 5 bases and J by 4 bases, with 17 bases between. CDR1 and CDR2 from the germline V gene are SEHNR and FQNEAQ (reference sequence). The CDR3 extends over 15 amino acids. This CDR3 is CASSTRILAGTEAFF. In nucleotides, the CDR3 is TGTGCCAGCAGCACCCGTATATTGGCGGGCACTGAAGCTTTCTTT. The whole variable domain, remainder taken from reference TRBV7-9 and TRBJ1-1, is DTGVSQNPRHKITKRGQNVTFRCDPISEHNRLYWYRQTLGQGPEFLTYFQNEAQLEKSRLLSDRFSAERPKGSFSTLEIQRTEQGDSAMYLCASSTRILAGTEAFFGQGTRLTVV.

The chain is built from TRBV7-9 and TRBJ1-2; maybe TRBD1 (5 bases). CDR1 SEHNR and CDR2 FQNEAQ come from the germline V gene (reference sequence). V gave up 1 base and J gave up 6 bases, with 9 bases separating them. The CDR3 is 13 residues long. CDR3 coding DNA: TGTGCCAGCAGCTTAGTGGGGCAGAATGGCTACACCTTC. Encoded protein: CASSLVGQNGYTF.

V is TRBV9 and J is TRBJ2-2; TRBD2 matches 10 bases. With 7 bases clipped from V and 6 bases from J, the junction kept 6 bases outside the gene matches. Germline V lookup: CDR1 SGDLS, CDR2 YYNGEE. CDR3 size: 14 residues. CDR3 residues: CASGSGRGAGELFF. In DNA form, the CDR3 reads TGTGCCAGCGGGAGCGGGAGGGGTGCCGGGGAGCTGTTTTTT.

This chain joins TRBV20-1 and TRBJ1-2; 7 bases fit TRBD1. The CDR3 has 13 residues. The junction had 9 bases not matched to a gene; V was cut back by 3 bases and J by 8 bases. Looked up from germline, CDR1 is DFQATT and CDR2 is SNEGSKA (reference sequence). This CDR3 is CSASDRQGVGYTF. The CDR3 nucleotides read TGCAGTGCTAGTGATAGACAGGGTGTGGGCTACACCTTC.

The rearrangement links TRBV28 to TRBJ2-7, with D maybe TRBD1 (6 bases). The CDR3 extends over 17 amino acids. V dropped 3 bases and J dropped 4 bases, with 22 bases sitting between them. Per the germline V gene, CDR1 is MDHEN and CDR2 is SYDVKM. The CDR3 loop reads CASSFWDQGPRKYEQYF. CDR3 in DNA: TGTGCCAGCAGTTTCTGGGACCAGGGGCCGCGAAAGTACGAGCAGTACTTC.

CDR3 in amino acids: CASSQAGQSPYEQYF. The CDR3 DNA reads as TGTGCCAGCAGCCAAGCGGGACAGTCCCCCTACGAGCAGTACTTC. V gene TRBV14 combines with J gene TRBJ2-7; the match to TRBD1 covers 7 bases. Germline V gene lookup returns CDR1 SGHDN and CDR2 FVKESK. Trimming took 1 base from V and 2 from J; bases not matched to a gene: 5. The CDR3 has 15 residues.

V and J are TRBV9 and TRBJ1-1, with TRBD1 matching 9 bases. V shed 4 bases, J shed 7 bases, and the junction held 2 bases outside the gene matches. This CDR3 has 12 amino acids. The germline CDR1 and CDR2 sequences are SGDLS and YYNGEE. CDR3 sequence reads: CASSRTGVEAFF. In DNA, the CDR3 is TGTGCCAGCAGCCGGACAGGGGTTGAAGCTTTCTTT.